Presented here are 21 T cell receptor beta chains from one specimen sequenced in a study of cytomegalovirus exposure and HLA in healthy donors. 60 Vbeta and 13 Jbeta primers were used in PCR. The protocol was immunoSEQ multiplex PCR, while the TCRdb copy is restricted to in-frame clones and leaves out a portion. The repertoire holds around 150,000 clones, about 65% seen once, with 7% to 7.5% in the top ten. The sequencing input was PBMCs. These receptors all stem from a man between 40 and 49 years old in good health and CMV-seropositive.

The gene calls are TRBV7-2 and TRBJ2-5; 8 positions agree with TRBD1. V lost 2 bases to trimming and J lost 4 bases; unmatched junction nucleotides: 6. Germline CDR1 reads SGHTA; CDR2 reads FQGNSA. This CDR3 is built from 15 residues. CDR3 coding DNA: TGTGCCAGCAGCTTACCCAGGGGGCGCCTAGAGACCCAGTACTTC. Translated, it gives CASSLPRGRLETQYF.

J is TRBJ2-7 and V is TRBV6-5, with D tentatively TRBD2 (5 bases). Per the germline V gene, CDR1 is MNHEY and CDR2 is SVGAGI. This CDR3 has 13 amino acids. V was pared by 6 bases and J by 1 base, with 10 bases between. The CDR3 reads CASREGRSYEQYF. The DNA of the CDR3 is TGTGCCAGCAGAGAGGGCAGGTCCTACGAGCAGTACTTC.

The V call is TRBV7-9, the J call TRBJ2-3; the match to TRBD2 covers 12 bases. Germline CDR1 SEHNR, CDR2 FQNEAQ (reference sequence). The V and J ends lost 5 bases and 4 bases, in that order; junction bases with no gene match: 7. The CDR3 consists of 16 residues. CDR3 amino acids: CASSPRTSGAADTQYF. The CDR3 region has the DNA TGTGCCAGCAGCCCACGGACTAGCGGGGCGGCAGATACGCAGTATTTT.

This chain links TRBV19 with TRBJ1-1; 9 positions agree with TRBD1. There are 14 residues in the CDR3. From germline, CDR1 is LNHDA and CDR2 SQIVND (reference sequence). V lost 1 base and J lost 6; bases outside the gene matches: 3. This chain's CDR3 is CASSIGGQGPEAFF. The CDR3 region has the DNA TGTGCCAGTAGTATAGGGGGACAGGGTCCTGAAGCTTTCTTT.

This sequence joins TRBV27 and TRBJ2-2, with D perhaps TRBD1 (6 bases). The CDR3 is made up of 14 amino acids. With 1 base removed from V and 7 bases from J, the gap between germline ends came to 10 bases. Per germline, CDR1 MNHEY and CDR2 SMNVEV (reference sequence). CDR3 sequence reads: CASSLLGAGGELFF. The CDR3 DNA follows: TGTGCCAGCAGTTTATTGGGGGCAGGCGGGGAGCTGTTTTTT.

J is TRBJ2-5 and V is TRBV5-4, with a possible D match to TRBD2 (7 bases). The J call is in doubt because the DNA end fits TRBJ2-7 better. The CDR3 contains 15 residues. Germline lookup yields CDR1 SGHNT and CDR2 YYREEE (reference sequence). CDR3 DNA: TGTGCCAGCAGCCTGGGGGGGCAGGGATCGGACGAGCAGTACTTC. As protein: CASSLGGQGSDEQYF.

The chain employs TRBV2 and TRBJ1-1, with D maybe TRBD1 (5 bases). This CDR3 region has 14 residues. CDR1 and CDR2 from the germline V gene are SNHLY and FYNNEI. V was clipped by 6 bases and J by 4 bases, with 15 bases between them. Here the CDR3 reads CASRGGTAFTEAFF. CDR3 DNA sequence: TGTGCCAGCAGGGGGGGGACGGCATTCACTGAAGCTTTCTTT.

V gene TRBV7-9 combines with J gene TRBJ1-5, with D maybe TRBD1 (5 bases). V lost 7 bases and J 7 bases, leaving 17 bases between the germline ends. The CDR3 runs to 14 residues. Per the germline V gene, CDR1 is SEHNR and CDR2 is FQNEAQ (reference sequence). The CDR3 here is CASTLGGVGQPQHF. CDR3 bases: TGTGCCAGCACCCTGGGGGGGGTGGGACAGCCCCAGCATTTT. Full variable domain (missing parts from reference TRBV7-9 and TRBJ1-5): DTGVSQNPRHKITKRGQNVTFRCDPISEHNRLYWYRQTLGQGPEFLTYFQNEAQLEKSRLLSDRFSAERPKGSFSTLEIQRTEQGDSAMYLCASTLGGVGQPQHFGDGTRLSIL.

The CDR3 DNA is TGTGCCAGCTCCCCAATGGGCACCTCCTACGAGCAGTACTTC. Its translation: CASSPMGTSYEQYF. The rearrangement uses TRBV7-6 and TRBJ2-7; no definite D call. This CDR3 region has 14 residues. Germline CDR1 and CDR2: SGHVS and FNYEAQ. Trimming cost V 8 bases and J 0 bases, with 14 bases left between them.

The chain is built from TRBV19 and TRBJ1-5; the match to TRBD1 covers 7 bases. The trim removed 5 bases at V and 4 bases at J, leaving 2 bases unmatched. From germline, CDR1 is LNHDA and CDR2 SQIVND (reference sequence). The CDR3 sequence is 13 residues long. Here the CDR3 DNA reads TGTGCCAGTAGTTTCAGGGGGAATCAGCCCCAGCATTTT. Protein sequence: CASSFRGNQPQHF.

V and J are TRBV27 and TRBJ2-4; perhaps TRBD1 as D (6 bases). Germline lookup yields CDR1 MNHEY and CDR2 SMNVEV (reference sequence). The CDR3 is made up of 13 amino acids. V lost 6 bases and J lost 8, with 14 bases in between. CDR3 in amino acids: CASRGTTRDIQYF. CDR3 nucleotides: TGTGCCAGCAGGGGGACAACCAGGGACATTCAGTACTTC.

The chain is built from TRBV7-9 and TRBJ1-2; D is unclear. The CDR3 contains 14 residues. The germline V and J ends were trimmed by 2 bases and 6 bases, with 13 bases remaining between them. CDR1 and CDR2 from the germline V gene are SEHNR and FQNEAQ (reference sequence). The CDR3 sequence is CASSLSNLLHGYTF. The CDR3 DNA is TGTGCCAGCAGCTTATCTAACCTTCTCCATGGCTACACCTTC.

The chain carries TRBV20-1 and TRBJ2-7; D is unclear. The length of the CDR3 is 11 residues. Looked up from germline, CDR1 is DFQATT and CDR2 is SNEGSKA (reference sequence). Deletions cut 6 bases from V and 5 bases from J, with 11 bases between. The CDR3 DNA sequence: TGCAGTGCCCAAAGAGCCGACGAGCAGTACTTC. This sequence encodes CSAQRADEQYF.

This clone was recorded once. In DNA, the CDR3 is TGCGCCAGCAGCCAAGACGTCAGGGGCAAAAACATTCAGTACTTC. Protein: CASSQDVRGKNIQYF. The chain is built from TRBV4-3 and TRBJ2-4, with D possibly TRBD1 on 6 matching bases. Trimming stripped 0 bases from V and 3 bases from J, with 9 bases between. The germline V gene encodes CDR1 LGHNA and CDR2 YSLEER. The CDR3 contains 15 residues.

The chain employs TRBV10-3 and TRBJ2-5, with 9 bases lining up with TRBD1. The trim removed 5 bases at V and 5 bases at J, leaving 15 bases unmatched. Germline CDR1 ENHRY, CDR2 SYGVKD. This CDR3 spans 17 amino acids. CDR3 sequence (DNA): TGTGCCATCAGTTCGCCCACGAGTACAGGGGGCGATGAGACCCAGTACTTC. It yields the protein CAISSPTSTGGDETQYF.

The CDR3 loop is CASSPRPWGQTHPSTDTQYF. CDR3 DNA sequence: TGTGCCAGCAGCCCCCGACCATGGGGACAAACACACCCTAGCACAGATACGCAGTATTTT. This rearrangement joins TRBV7-3 to TRBJ2-3; tentatively, D is TRBD1 (6 bases). The CDR3 totals 20 residues. The germline gives CDR1 SGHTA, CDR2 FQGTGA. V dropped 5 bases and J dropped 0 bases, with 27 bases sitting between them.

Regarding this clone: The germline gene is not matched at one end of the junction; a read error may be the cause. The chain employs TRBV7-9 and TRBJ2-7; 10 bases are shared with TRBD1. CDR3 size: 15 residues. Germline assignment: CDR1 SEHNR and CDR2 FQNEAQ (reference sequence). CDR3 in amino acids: CSSSSDRGLPYEQYF. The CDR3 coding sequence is TGTTCCAGCAGTTCCGACAGGGGGCTACCCTACGAGCAGTACTTC.

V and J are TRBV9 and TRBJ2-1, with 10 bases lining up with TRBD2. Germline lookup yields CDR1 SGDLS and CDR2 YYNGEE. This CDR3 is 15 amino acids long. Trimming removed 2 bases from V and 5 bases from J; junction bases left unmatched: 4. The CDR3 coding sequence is TGTGCCAGCAGCGTCAGCGGGGGGGGAAACAATGAGCAGTTCTTC. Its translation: CASSVSGGGNNEQFF. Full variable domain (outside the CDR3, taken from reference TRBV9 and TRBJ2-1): DSGVTQTPKHLITATGQRVTLRCSPRSGDLSVYWYQQSLDQGLQFLIQYYNGEERAKGNILERFSAQQFPDLHSELNLSSLELGDSALYFCASSVSGGGNNEQFFGPGTRLTVL.

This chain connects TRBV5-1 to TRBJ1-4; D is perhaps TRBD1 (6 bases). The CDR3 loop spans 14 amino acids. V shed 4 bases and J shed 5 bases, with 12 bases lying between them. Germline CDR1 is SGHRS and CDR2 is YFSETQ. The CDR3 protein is CASSGGAGNEKLFF. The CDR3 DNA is TGCGCCAGCAGCGGGGGGGCCGGGAATGAAAAACTGTTTTTT. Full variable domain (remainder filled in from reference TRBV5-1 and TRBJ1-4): KAGVTQTPRYLIKTRGQQVTLSCSPISGHRSVSWYQQTPGQGLQFLFEYFSETQRNKGNFPGRFSGRQFSNSRSEMNVSTLELGDSALYLCASSGGAGNEKLFFGSGTQLSVL.

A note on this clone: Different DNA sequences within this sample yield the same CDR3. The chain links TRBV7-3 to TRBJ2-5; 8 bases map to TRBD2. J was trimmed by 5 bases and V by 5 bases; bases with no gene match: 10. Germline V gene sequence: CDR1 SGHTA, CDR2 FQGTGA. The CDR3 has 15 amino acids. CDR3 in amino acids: CASSPTGTSQETQYF. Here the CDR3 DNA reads TGTGCCAGCAGCCCCACTGGGACTAGTCAGGAGACCCAGTACTTC.

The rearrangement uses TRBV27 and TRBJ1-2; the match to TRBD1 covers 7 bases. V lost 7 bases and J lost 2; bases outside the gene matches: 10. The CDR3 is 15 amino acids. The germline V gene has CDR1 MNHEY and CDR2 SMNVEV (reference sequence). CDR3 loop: CASTPRDSGNYGYTF. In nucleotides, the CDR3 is TGTGCCAGCACCCCCAGGGACAGTGGGAACTATGGCTACACCTTC.